This entry lists 22 T cell receptor beta chains sequenced from one sample in a study of T-cell memory formation after mild COVID-19. A single record per CDR3 protein comes from TCRdb applying MiXCR to the 5' RACE reads. Among some 130,000 distinct CDR3 sequences listed, about 17% were seen once. The sequencing sample was made of PBMCs or a T cell subset sorted from them (not recorded which). These receptors all stem from an adult woman who had mild COVID-19 (a few samples of this study predate the infection). Cell type and time point are not known.

V and J are TRBV6-5 and TRBJ2-5; 14 bases match TRBD2. CDR3 size: 18 residues. Germline CDR1 reads MNHEY; CDR2 reads SVGAGI. With V trimmed by 6 bases and J by 4 bases, 13 bases remained unmatched. The CDR3 loop reads CASSSLGLAGVGGETQYF. DNA for the CDR3: TGTGCCAGCAGCTCTCTGGGACTAGCGGGAGTCGGGGGAGAGACCCAGTACTTC.

This clonotype appeared a few times. The chain employs TRBV3-1 and TRBJ2-5, with 10 bases identical to TRBD2. Losses at the gene ends were 0 bases for V and 1 base for J; bases not matched to a gene: 8. Germline V gene sequence: CDR1 LGHDT, CDR2 YNNKEL (reference sequence). This CDR3 spans 18 amino acids. The CDR3 DNA is TGTGCCAGCAGCCAAGATGCCCTAGCGGGGGACCTCCAAGAGACCCAGTACTTC. Its translation is CASSQDALAGDLQETQYF.

On this clonotype: The missing conserved phenylalanine or tryptophan at the end of this CDR3 makes a read error likely. This chain connects TRBV29-1 to TRBJ2-7; D ambiguous. CDR3 length: 13 amino acids. Between the trimmed V and J ends, which lost 7 bases and 0 bases, there was a span of 13 bases. Germline CDR1 is SQVTM and CDR2 is ANQGSEA. CDR3 loop: CSAGAESSYEQYL. As DNA, the CDR3 is TGCAGCGCAGGAGCAGAGAGCTCCTACGAGCAGTACCTC.

This clonotype came up a few times. J is TRBJ2-3 and V is TRBV20-1, with TRBD2 matching over 9 bases. There are 16 residues in the CDR3. Per the germline V gene, CDR1 is DFQATT and CDR2 is SNEGSKA (reference sequence). Trimming removed 0 bases from V and 5 bases from J; junction bases left unmatched: 9. As DNA, the CDR3 is TGCAGTGCTAGAGATCCCGCTAGCGGGACGGGAGATACGCAGTATTTT. Translation: CSARDPASGTGDTQYF.

The CDR3 nucleotides are TGCGCCAGCAGCCCCGGACAGAACGGGGAGCAGTTCTTC. Its protein is CASSPGQNGEQFF. The chain employs TRBV5-1 and TRBJ2-1; weak D call: TRBD1 (6 bases). This CDR3 has 13 residues. The germline V gene has CDR1 SGHRS and CDR2 YFSETQ. V was cut by 4 bases and J by 10 bases, with 15 bases left in between.

DNA for the CDR3: TGCAGTGCTAGAGCCTCCACGTTAGGTTGGCAAGAGACCCAGTACTTC. Translated, it gives CSARASTLGWQETQYF. The V and J genes are TRBV20-1 and TRBJ2-5; D is ambiguous. Germline V lookup: CDR1 DFQATT, CDR2 SNEGSKA (reference sequence). The V end was cut by 1 base, the J end by 2 bases, with 17 bases between. The CDR3 loop spans 16 amino acids.

Concerning this clonotype itself: Compared with germline, one end of the junction differs, possibly owing to a read error. The chain joins TRBV20-1 to TRBJ1-2; 8 nucleotides line up with TRBD1. CDR1 and CDR2 from the germline V gene are DFQATT and SNEGSKA (reference sequence). This CDR3 is 15 amino acids long. The CDR3 bases are TGCAGTGCTAGAGAACTGTCAGGGGGCGCGAATGGCTACGCCTTC. Protein sequence: CSARELSGGANGYAF.

The rearrangement links TRBV5-1 to TRBJ2-7, with D maybe TRBD2 (5 bases). Deletions cut 4 bases from V and 2 bases from J, with 25 bases between. There are 18 residues in the CDR3. The V gene's germline CDR1 is SGHRS and CDR2 YFSETQ. CDR3 bases: TGCGCCAGCAGCCCGGACGTCCCTCCTCGGGGTCCCCCCTACGAGCAGTACTTC. This sequence encodes CASSPDVPPRGPPYEQYF.

This clonotype was observed many times. V is TRBV20-1 and J is TRBJ2-1; D possibly corresponds to TRBD1 (7 bases). The germline V gene has CDR1 DFQATT and CDR2 SNEGSKA (reference sequence). The CDR3 length is 15 residues. Trimming removed 4 bases from V and 4 bases from J, with 17 bases in between. Here the CDR3 DNA reads TGCAGTGCTACCGGCGGGACAGACAGTTACAATGAGCAGTTCTTC. Translating it yields CSATGGTDSYNEQFF.

The chain uses TRBV5-4 and TRBJ2-1; possibly TRBD2 for D (6 bases). V was shortened by 0 bases and J by 10 bases, with 20 bases between the two germline ends. Germline CDR1 and CDR2: SGHNT and YYREEE (reference sequence). The CDR3 length is 16 residues. For the CDR3, the DNA is TGTGCCAGCAGCTTGGTTTTGACAGCCGGAGGGAGAGAGCAGTTCTTC. Its protein is CASSLVLTAGGREQFF.

The chain uses TRBV29-1 and TRBJ1-1; D remains unclear. Trimming removed 1 base from V and 2 bases from J, with 11 bases in between. The CDR3 extends over 14 amino acids. The germline V gene has CDR1 SQVTM and CDR2 ANQGSEA. CDR3 protein: CSVEVENRNTEAFF. The CDR3 DNA reads TGCAGCGTTGAAGTTGAGAACAGAAACACTGAAGCTTTCTTT.

The V gene is TRBV24-1, the J gene TRBJ2-3; 9 bases map to TRBD1. J lost 1 base, V lost 5 bases, and 6 bases had no gene match. CDR1 is KGHDR and CDR2 is SFDVKD in the germline V gene. CDR3 size: 16 residues. The CDR3 is CATSGIRDRGTDTQYF. CDR3 sequence (DNA): TGTGCCACCAGTGGGATCCGGGACAGGGGCACAGATACGCAGTATTTT.

The J gene is TRBJ1-2, the V gene TRBV18, with a possible D match to TRBD1 (5 bases). The CDR3 consists of 16 residues. V lost 5 bases and J 4 bases, leaving 20 bases between the germline ends. The germline CDR1 and CDR2 sequences are KGHSH and LQKENI. CDR3 amino acids: CASSAFGTEKTYGYTF. DNA of the CDR3: TGTGCCAGCTCAGCCTTCGGGACGGAAAAAACCTATGGCTACACCTTC.

The gene calls are TRBV3-1 and TRBJ2-2; the match to TRBD2 covers 11 bases. Germline CDR1 reads LGHDT; CDR2 reads YNNKEL (reference sequence). The junction had 6 bases not matched to a gene; V was cut back by 2 bases and J by 4 bases. The CDR3 consists of 17 residues. CDR3 nucleotide sequence: TGTGCCAGCAGCCAATTCCGGACTAGCGGGCTCACCGGGGAGCTGTTTTTT. Translation: CASSQFRTSGLTGELFF.

V is TRBV24-1 and J is TRBJ1-1, with a tentative D call TRBD1 (6 bases). This CDR3 comprises 13 residues. Germline V gives CDR1 KGHDR, CDR2 SFDVKD. The ends were cut back, 3 bases at V and 11 bases at J, with 15 bases in the middle. Here the CDR3 DNA reads TGTGCCACCAGTGATACTACAGGGTTGGGTGCTTTCTTT. Its translation is CATSDTTGLGAFF.

V is TRBV9 and J is TRBJ2-1; D may be TRBD1 (6 bases). The CDR3 has 11 amino acids. CDR1 and CDR2 (germline): SGDLS, YYNGEE. The V end was cut by 0 bases, the J end by 13 bases, with 8 bases between. CDR3 sequence reads: CASSVGGPQFF. The DNA for the CDR3 is TGTGCCAGCAGCGTAGGGGGGCCTCAGTTCTTC. The full variable domain, with the rest looked up from reference TRBV9 and TRBJ2-1, is DSGVTQTPKHLITATGQRVTLRCSPRSGDLSVYWYQQSLDQGLQFLIQYYNGEERAKGNILERFSAQQFPDLHSELNLSSLELGDSALYFCASSVGGPQFFGPGTRLTVL.

A few counts support this clonotype. This rearrangement joins TRBV20-1 to TRBJ1-1; D remains ambiguous. The CDR3 extends over 10 amino acids. Germline CDR1 is DFQATT and CDR2 is SNEGSKA (reference sequence). Trimming stripped 5 bases from V and 3 bases from J, with 4 bases between. The CDR3 region is CSAWHTEAFF. The CDR3 region has the DNA TGCAGTGCTTGGCACACTGAAGCTTTCTTT.

This CDR3 reads CASSVGRLYNEQFF. CDR3 sequence (DNA): TGCGCCAGCAGCGTAGGACGGTTATACAATGAGCAGTTCTTC. The chain links TRBV5-1 to TRBJ2-1; D unclear. Trimming removed 4 bases at V and 4 bases at J, with 12 bases between. The CDR3 has 14 residues. CDR1 and CDR2 from the germline V gene are SGHRS and YFSETQ.

This clonotype was counted at least ten times. V usage is TRBV6-5 and J usage is TRBJ2-2, with unresolved D. The CDR3 spans 14 residues. V was trimmed by 6 bases and J by 1 base, leaving 9 bases between them. Germline CDR1 and CDR2: MNHEY and SVGAGI. CDR3 in amino acids: CASRKPGNTGELFF. In DNA, the CDR3 is TGTGCCAGCAGAAAACCAGGGAACACCGGGGAGCTGTTTTTT.

This chain joins TRBV20-1 and TRBJ1-1; D is possibly TRBD1 (5 bases). The germline V gene encodes CDR1 DFQATT and CDR2 SNEGSKA (reference sequence). V was cut by 2 bases and J by 4 bases, with 14 bases left in between. The CDR3 covers 14 residues. CDR3 nucleotides: TGCAGTGCTAGACCTCTTGACAGCCCCACTGAAGCTTTCTTT. This sequence encodes CSARPLDSPTEAFF.

This chain links TRBV5-1 with TRBJ1-2; the match to TRBD1 covers 8 bases. Trimming at V came to 0 bases and at J to 5 bases, leaving 9 bases not matched to a gene. Germline loops: CDR1 SGHRS, CDR2 YFSETQ. There are 16 residues in the CDR3. This CDR3 reads CASSLAGTGGLYGYTF. The CDR3 DNA is TGCGCCAGCAGCTTGGCAGGGACAGGCGGCTTGTATGGCTACACCTTC.

This rearrangement joins TRBV5-6 to TRBJ1-2, with 10 nucleotides matching TRBD1. CDR3 size: 15 residues. CDR1 and CDR2 (germline): SGHDT, YYEEEE. V lost 3 bases to trimming and J lost 6 bases; unmatched junction nucleotides: 8. CDR3 in DNA: TGTGCCAGCAGCTCCAGGACAGGGGGATTTGATGGCTACACCTTC. Translating it yields CASSSRTGGFDGYTF.